A selection of T cell receptor beta chains follows, all from one sample in a study of T cells after yellow fever vaccination. Using its own MiXCR run on the 5' RACE reads, TCRdb lists one record per CDR3 protein. The table has 500,000 to 550,000 distinct CDR3 sequences, 21% seen once. The specimen was PBMCs, collected around 3 weeks after the first yellow fever vaccination. The receptor source for this set is a man aged 18-30 years who received the YFV17D yellow fever vaccine. CDR3s include the opening cysteine and the closing phenylalanine or tryptophan. D genes are given only for firm matches. Clone sizes are given selectively: once, few, many, or a class where the clone is expanded.

cdr3_length clone_size j_call v_call d_call cdr3_nt cdr3_aa
14 NA TRBJ2-3 TRBV11-2 NA TGTGCCAGCAGCCCGAACAGGTTCACAGATACGCAGTATTTT CASSPNRFTDTQYF
14 few TRBJ2-2 TRBV2 TRBD2 TGTGCCAGCACTGGGACTAGCTACACCGGGGAGCTGTTTTTT CASTGTSYTGELFF
13 many TRBJ1-6 TRBV7-2 TRBD1 TGTGCCAGCACGACAGGGGTATATTCACCCCTCCACTTT CASTTGVYSPLHF
16 many TRBJ2-1 TRBV6-5 TRBD1 TGTGCCAGCAGTTACTCCAACAGGGGACCTTACAATGAGCAGTTCTTC CASSYSNRGPYNEQFF
12 few TRBJ2-7 TRBV7-2 NA TGTGCCAGCAGCCCTACTGGCTACGAGCAGTACTTC CASSPTGYEQYF
11 NA TRBJ2-5 TRBV7-9 NA TGTGCCAGCAGCACCGGGCCGACCCAGTACTTC CASSTGPTQYF
12 few TRBJ1-2 TRBV10-3 NA TGTGCACACGACCAGGGCGGCTATGGCTACACCTTC CAHDQGGYGYTF
14 NA TRBJ1-1 TRBV4-2 NA TGTGCCAGCAGCCCCACGACAGGTCTCACTGAAGCTTTCTTT CASSPTTGLTEAFF
13 NA TRBJ1-5 TRBV27 NA TGTGCCAGTTGGGGATTGGGAAATCAGCCCCAGCATTTT CASWGLGNQPQHF
13 NA TRBJ2-5 TRBV12-3/TRBV12-4 NA TGTGCCAGCAGCTCTTACGGGCAAGAGACCCAGTACTTC CASSSYGQETQYF
15 NA TRBJ2-1 TRBV7-2 NA TGTGCCAGCAGCCCTACCATTGGCGGCTTCAATGAGCAGTTCTTC CASSPTIGGFNEQFF
11 NA TRBJ2-1 TRBV10-3 NA TGTGCCATCAGTGGCGCCAATGAGCAGTTCTTC CAISGANEQFF
15 NA TRBJ1-2 TRBV7-9 TRBD1 TGTGCCAGCAGCGAAACCGGGACAGCGTTCTCTGGCTACACCTTC CASSETGTAFSGYTF
14 few TRBJ1-1 TRBV29-1 NA TGCAGCGTTGATCCCCCCGGGCCGAACACTGAAGCTTTCTTT CSVDPPGPNTEAFF
14 once TRBJ1-1 TRBV3-1 NA TGTGCCAGCAGCCATCAGGACAGGAACACTGAAGCTTTCTTT CASSHQDRNTEAFF
18 NA TRBJ1-2 TRBV5-1 TRBD1 TGCGCCAGCAGCTTGGTTTGGACAGGGAGTTCGTCTAACTATGGCTACACCTTC CASSLVWTGSSSNYGYTF
15 few TRBJ2-5 TRBV7-9 TRBD1 TGTGCCAGCAGCCATACGGGACAGGGGCCAGAGACCCAGTACTTC CASSHTGQGPETQYF
14 few TRBJ1-1 TRBV9 TRBD1 TGTGCCAGCAGCCCGAGGACAGGGACCACTGAAGCTTTCTTT CASSPRTGTTEAFF
14 few TRBJ1-2 TRBV14 NA TGTGCCAGCAGCCAAGAAGGGGGATCGGAAGGCTACACCTTC CASSQEGGSEGYTF
14 few TRBJ1-4 TRBV7-9 NA TGTGCCAGCAGCTTCGCAGGTCCAGGTGAAAAACTGTTTTTT CASSFAGPGEKLFF
16 NA TRBJ2-3 TRBV5-1 TRBD1 TGCGCCAGCAGCTTGGCACGGACAGGACTCACAGATACGCAGTATTTT CASSLARTGLTDTQYF
16 NA TRBJ2-3 TRBV20-1 NA TGCAGTGCTAGAGCCCCGATGGGGACTAGCACAGATACGCAGTATTTT CSARAPMGTSTDTQYF
16 many TRBJ2-3 TRBV4-3 NA TGCGCCAGCAGCCAAGAGGATCGAAGGGAATCAGATACGCAGTATTTT CASSQEDRRESDTQYF
12 NA TRBJ2-2 TRBV6-5 NA TGTGCCAGCAGTCCGTGGTCCGGGGAGCTGTTTTTT CASSPWSGELFF
16 NA TRBJ1-4 TRBV9 TRBD1 TGTGCCAGCAGCGTCGGGACAGGGCTACCGGGAGAAAAACTGTTTTTT CASSVGTGLPGEKLFF
13 few TRBJ1-2 TRBV7-9 NA TGTGCCAGCAGCTTAGGACAGAGGACTGGCTACACCTTC CASSLGQRTGYTF
15 NA TRBJ2-1 TRBV7-3 TRBD1 TGTGCCAGCAGCTTAACGGGACAGGGGACAAATGAGCAGTTCTTC CASSLTGQGTNEQFF
16 few TRBJ1-5 TRBV7-2 NA TGTGCCAGCAGCTTACACGCTCGGGGTTTCAATCAGCCCCAGCATTTT CASSLHARGFNQPQHF
13 NA TRBJ2-5 TRBV7-9 NA TGTGCCAGCAGCCCCGGACACGACCGAGGGCAGTACTTC CASSPGHDRGQYF
12 NA TRBJ2-7 TRBV13 NA TGTGCCAGCAGCATGGACAGCTACGAGCAGTACTTC CASSMDSYEQYF
15 few TRBJ1-1 TRBV7-2 NA TGTGCCAGCAGCCTAAATCCGGGACTGGCTTTTGAAGCTTTCTTT CASSLNPGLAFEAFF
15 NA TRBJ2-2 TRBV5-6 NA TGTGCCAGCAGCTTATCCCTTCTGAACACCGGGGAGCTGTTTTTT CASSLSLLNTGELFF
12 few TRBJ1-2 TRBV19 NA TGTGCCAGTAGTCCGGGGGGCTTTGGCTACACCTTC CASSPGGFGYTF
14 NA TRBJ2-3 TRBV9 TRBD2 TGTGCCAGCACGCGAGGGACTAGTCCAGATACGCAGTATTTT CASTRGTSPDTQYF
12 few TRBJ1-1 TRBV29-1 NA TGCAGCGTTGCTGCAGGGAACACTGAAGCTTTCTTT CSVAAGNTEAFF
15 NA TRBJ1-2 TRBV5-1 NA TGCGCCAGCAGCTTGGAGGCCCTAGCTAACTATGGCTACACCTTC CASSLEALANYGYTF